This T cell receptor (beta chain) was retrieved from a study of blood T cell repertoires in COVID-19. Study as a whole: The United States, Italy and Spain were the sources of the acute and convalescent COVID-19 samples. The analysed material was cDNA or gDNA that came from T cells, B-cell-depleted T cells, or PBMCs.

The CDR3 contains 17 residues. Germline CDR1 is LGHDT and CDR2 is YNNKEL (reference sequence). V trimming: 4 bases; J trimming: 6 bases; junction bases outside the gene matches: 13. Using immunoSEQ multiplex PCR, the repertoire was profiled, and TCRdb retains in-frame clones only, with some absent. The data hold roughly 300,000 clones, with more than 75% observed a single time. The sample was peripheral blood. The chain carries TRBV3-1 (or the pseudogene TRBV3-2) and TRBJ2-2, with 8 bases lining up with TRBD2. The TCR originated in a woman between 50 and 59 years old who had recovered from COVID-19. CDR3 amino acids: CASSRRTSWVGPGELFF. In nucleotides, the CDR3 is TGTGCCAGCAGCCGACGGACTAGCTGGGTGGGGCCCGGGGAGCTGTTTTTT.